This T cell receptor beta chain emerged from a study of blood T cell repertoires in COVID-19. Study-wide background: Samples came from the United States, Italy and Spain, spanning acute and convalescent COVID-19. Nucleic acid was either cDNA or gDNA, and it came from T cells, B-cell-depleted T cells, or PBMCs.

This clone has only one observation. This CDR3 contains 13 residues. Germline V gives CDR1 LNHDA, CDR2 SQIVND (reference sequence). Trimming removed 6 bases from V and 9 bases from J; junction bases left unmatched: 6. Study processing details: Reference gene primers were amplified, and this amplification served to estimate nucleated cell counts. Sequencing was performed with immunoSEQ multiplex PCR; in TCRdb, only in-frame clones are kept and a portion is missing. The V and J calls and clone size are taken from that table; D and trimming were inferred from the DNA. The table records about 41,000 clones, approximately 82% of them present only once.

The sequence came from a woman older than 75 with active or convalescent COVID-19. Material: peripheral blood. This sequence joins TRBV19 and TRBJ2-4; the match to TRBD1 covers 9 bases. Here the CDR3 reads CASRRTGVGIQYF. The CDR3 DNA is TGTGCCAGTAGACGGACAGGGGTCGGCATTCAGTACTTC.